This T cell receptor beta chain comes out of a study of beta chain features in type 1 diabetes. This CDR3 region has 18 residues. The trim removed 5 bases at V and 7 bases at J, leaving 21 bases unmatched. Looked up from germline, CDR1 is SGHTA and CDR2 is FQGNSA. Of the isolated RNA, all was reverse transcribed, and so the sequenced material was expressed TCRB transcripts. The method was immunoSEQ multiplex PCR; TCRdb's version includes in-frame clones alone and lacks a portion of them. The table shows some 150,000 clones, with around 50% occurring only once. A CD45RO/CCR7/CD25/CD127/CD95/CD27 panel sorted naive, central memory, regulatory and stem cell-like memory CD4+ cells.

The chain is built from TRBV7-2 and TRBJ2-5, with TRBD2 matching 8 bases. Sequenced material: Tregs from blood. This TCR came from a man aged 18 to 35 in good health. The CDR3 protein is CASSTTIVGVAGPRTQYF. CDR3 DNA: TGTGCCAGCAGCACTACGATTGTCGGGGTAGCGGGGCCCAGGACCCAGTACTTC.